This T cell receptor beta chain is from a study of early T cells in non-severe SARS-CoV-2 infection. Study information: The sequenced material was bulk RNA from unsorted whole blood, and its chains were unpaired.

The germline CDR1 and CDR2 sequences are SEHNR and FQNEAQ (reference sequence). CDR3 size: 14 residues. V was clipped by 2 bases and J by 0 bases, with 7 bases between them. This clonotype was seen at least ten times. The target antigen is unknown. Each cDNA molecule carried a unique molecular identifier. TCRdb passed the 5' RACE reads through MiXCR, listing each CDR3 protein once. The sample records 50,000 to 60,000 distinct CDR3 sequences, 7.5% to 9% being singletons. Findings and caveats of the study: Matching results from VDJdb favored anti-spike CD8 responses, leaving private and CD4 specificities undetected.

The sequencing here drew on whole blood, taken at baseline. The rearrangement links TRBV7-9 to TRBJ1-1; no clear D gene. The receptor's source is an adult who was a healthcare worker with PCR-confirmed SARS-CoV-2 infection or an uninfected control (not recorded which). CDR3 sequence reads: CASSLNRLNTEAFF. The CDR3 region has the DNA TGTGCCAGCAGCTTAAACAGACTGAACACTGAAGCTTTCTTT.